This T cell receptor beta chain was found in a study of OX40 agonist ivuxolimab in advanced cancers. About the study: Dose-escalation patients were diagnosed with hepatocellular carcinoma, melanoma, renal cell cancer or head and neck cancer. A partial response was reached by three patients: one with hepatocellular carcinoma and two with cutaneous melanoma.

The J segment lost 8 bases and the V segment lost 5 bases, leaving 14 bases of the junction unmatched. CDR3 length: 15 residues. Germline V lookup: CDR1 SEHNR, CDR2 FQNEAQ (reference sequence). Cycle 7 day 1, cycle 4 day 1, and baseline were the timepoints at which blood was sampled. Assay used: immunoSEQ multiplex PCR; TCRdb lists only in-frame clones, some missing. The data contain about 75,000 clones, around 90% of them singletons. The sequenced sample was CD4+ or CD8+ T cells sorted from blood, obtained in a trial of the OX40 agonist ivuxolimab. This TCR derives from an adult with an advanced solid tumor such as melanoma, head and neck, liver or kidney cancer. The V gene is TRBV7-9, the J gene TRBJ1-2; 7 bases map to TRBD1. For the CDR3, the DNA is TGTGCCAGCAGCCCAGGACAGGCGGGGGTAGGAGGCTACACCTTC. Amino acid sequence: CASSPGQAGVGGYTF.